A selection of T cell receptor beta chains follows, all from one sample in a study of cytomegalovirus exposure and HLA in healthy donors. Generated by immunoSEQ multiplex PCR, the TCRdb table keeps only in-frame clones and is missing some. This sample's table reports about 140,000 clones. The sample taken for sequencing was PBMCs. The receptor set was obtained from a man aged 35 to 55 in good health and CMV-seronegative. The CDR3 runs from the conserved cysteine through the conserved F or W. The order of the fields is D gene, V gene, J gene, CDR3 DNA, CDR3 protein. D genes are given only for firm matches.

d_call: NA; v_call: TRBV6-1; j_call: TRBJ2-7; cdr3_nt: TGTGCCAGCGTGAAGGGGAATACCTACGAGCAGTACTTC; cdr3_aa: CASVKGNTYEQYF
d_call: NA; v_call: TRBV6-1; j_call: TRBJ2-3; cdr3_nt: TGTGCCAGCAATCTAGAACACACAGATACGCAGTATTTT; cdr3_aa: CASNLEHTDTQYF
d_call: TRBD1; v_call: TRBV28; j_call: TRBJ1-5; cdr3_nt: TGTGCCAGCAGAGACAGGGGGAGCAATCAGCCCCAGCATTTT; cdr3_aa: CASRDRGSNQPQHF
d_call: TRBD1; v_call: TRBV6-1; j_call: TRBJ2-3; cdr3_nt: TGTGCCAGCAGATTAGGACAGGTAAGAACAGATACGCAGTATTTT; cdr3_aa: CASRLGQVRTDTQYF
d_call: NA; v_call: TRBV10-3; j_call: TRBJ2-7; cdr3_nt: TGTGCCATCAGTTTCGACAGCGTCTCCTACGAGCAGTACTTC; cdr3_aa: CAISFDSVSYEQYF
d_call: TRBD2; v_call: TRBV11-2; j_call: TRBJ2-3; cdr3_nt: TGTGCCAGCAGCTTCGGGGGGGCCACAGATACGCAGTATTTT; cdr3_aa: CASSFGGATDTQYF
d_call: TRBD1; v_call: TRBV4-1; j_call: TRBJ1-2; cdr3_nt: TGCGCCAGCAGCCAGCCTACAGGGGGCGTAGATGGCTACACCTTC; cdr3_aa: CASSQPTGGVDGYTF
d_call: NA; v_call: TRBV28; j_call: TRBJ1-2; cdr3_nt: TGTGCCACCACAGGGACCTATGGCTACACCTTC; cdr3_aa: CATTGTYGYTF
d_call: NA; v_call: TRBV6-1; j_call: TRBJ2-7; cdr3_nt: TGTGCCAGCAGTGTATCGGCAGGGCTTCGCTACGAGCAGTACTTC; cdr3_aa: CASSVSAGLRYEQYF
d_call: TRBD2; v_call: TRBV15; j_call: TRBJ2-7; cdr3_nt: TGTGCCACCAGCAGTTCACGGGGGGACGAGCAGTACTTC; cdr3_aa: CATSSSRGDEQYF
d_call: NA; v_call: TRBV9; j_call: TRBJ2-2; cdr3_nt: TGTGCCAGCAGCCCGACTGTCACCGGGGAGCTGTTTTTT; cdr3_aa: CASSPTVTGELFF
d_call: TRBD1; v_call: TRBV10-3; j_call: TRBJ1-2; cdr3_nt: TGTGCCATCAGTGAGTCGTGGCAGGGGGGAGATGGCTACACCTTC; cdr3_aa: CAISESWQGGDGYTF
d_call: TRBD1; v_call: TRBV4-1; j_call: TRBJ1-4; cdr3_nt: TGCGCCAGCAGCCAAATACGTGCCGGACAGGGGGCTAGGGATGAAAAACTGTTTTTT; cdr3_aa: CASSQIRAGQGARDEKLFF
d_call: TRBD2; v_call: TRBV29-1; j_call: TRBJ2-5; cdr3_nt: TGCAGCGTGGTACTAGCGGGGGGGTGGGAGACCCAGTACTTC; cdr3_aa: CSVVLAGGWETQYF
d_call: NA; v_call: TRBV7-8; j_call: TRBJ2-3; cdr3_nt: TGTGCCAGCAGCTTAGTCGTACGGGGGAGCTCAGATACGCAGTATTTT; cdr3_aa: CASSLVVRGSSDTQYF
d_call: TRBD1; v_call: TRBV5-1; j_call: TRBJ2-7; cdr3_nt: TGCGCCAGCAGCCTTGGACAGGGGGCCAACGAGCAGTACTTC; cdr3_aa: CASSLGQGANEQYF
d_call: NA; v_call: TRBV7-3; j_call: TRBJ2-6; cdr3_nt: TGTGCCAGCAGCGCAAGGGGAAGCGGGGCCAACGTCCTGACTTTC; cdr3_aa: CASSARGSGANVLTF
d_call: NA; v_call: TRBV4-1; j_call: TRBJ1-6; cdr3_nt: TGCGCCAGCAGCCAGCGAGGGACTCGAGGTAGTGGTTCACCCCTCCACTTT; cdr3_aa: CASSQRGTRGSGSPLHF
d_call: NA; v_call: TRBV7-8; j_call: TRBJ1-1; cdr3_nt: TGTGCCAGCAGCTTCAGGCTGGGGGGTATAAACACTGAAGCTTTCTTT; cdr3_aa: CASSFRLGGINTEAFF
d_call: NA; v_call: TRBV7-6; j_call: TRBJ2-7; cdr3_nt: TGTGCCAGCAGCATAAATCCCGGGACAAACGAGCAGTACTTC; cdr3_aa: CASSINPGTNEQYF
d_call: TRBD2; v_call: TRBV2; j_call: TRBJ2-2; cdr3_nt: TGTGCCAGCAGTAACCTGGGGGGGACCGGGGAGCTGTTTTTT; cdr3_aa: CASSNLGGTGELFF
d_call: NA; v_call: TRBV7-2; j_call: TRBJ2-5; cdr3_nt: TGTGCCAGCAGCTGGCACCAGGGGCAAGAGACCCAGTACTTC; cdr3_aa: CASSWHQGQETQYF
d_call: NA; v_call: TRBV2; j_call: TRBJ1-4; cdr3_nt: TGTGCCAGCAGGGGGACAGAAAAACTGTTTTTT; cdr3_aa: CASRGTEKLFF
d_call: NA; v_call: TRBV27; j_call: TRBJ1-2; cdr3_nt: TGTGCCAGCAGTGCGCAGGGCTATGGCTACACCTTC; cdr3_aa: CASSAQGYGYTF
d_call: TRBD1; v_call: TRBV6-5; j_call: TRBJ2-3; cdr3_nt: TGTGCCAGCAGACGACAGGGGTCAGATACGCAGTATTTT; cdr3_aa: CASRRQGSDTQYF
d_call: TRBD1; v_call: TRBV28; j_call: TRBJ2-2; cdr3_nt: TGTGCCAGCGAAAGGACAGGGATCCCCGGGGAGCTGTTTTTT; cdr3_aa: CASERTGIPGELFF
d_call: TRBD1; v_call: TRBV7-2; j_call: TRBJ2-7; cdr3_nt: TGTGCCAGCAGTGCCCCCAGGACAGGGGTGTTCTACGAGCAGTACTTC; cdr3_aa: CASSAPRTGVFYEQYF
d_call: TRBD1; v_call: TRBV6-5; j_call: TRBJ2-3; cdr3_nt: TGTGCCAGCAGTTACTCTGGGACAGGGTGGGTAGATACGCAGTATTTT; cdr3_aa: CASSYSGTGWVDTQYF
d_call: TRBD1; v_call: TRBV10-2; j_call: TRBJ1-1; cdr3_nt: TGCGCCAGCAGTGGGGCAGGACAGGCCCGAGGAGAAGCTTTCTTT; cdr3_aa: CASSGAGQARGEAFF
d_call: TRBD1; v_call: TRBV9; j_call: TRBJ2-3; cdr3_nt: TGTGCCAGCAGCTTAGACAGGGGGCTAACAGATACGCAGTATTTT; cdr3_aa: CASSLDRGLTDTQYF
d_call: NA; v_call: TRBV18; j_call: TRBJ1-1; cdr3_nt: TGTGCCAGCTCACCACCGCGGGGCGCAACTGAAGCTTTCTTT; cdr3_aa: CASSPPRGATEAFF
d_call: TRBD1; v_call: TRBV9; j_call: TRBJ1-1; cdr3_nt: TGTGCCAGCAGCGTCGGACAGGGGAACACTGAAGCTTTCTTT; cdr3_aa: CASSVGQGNTEAFF
d_call: NA; v_call: TRBV28; j_call: TRBJ2-7; cdr3_nt: TGTGCCAGCAGGAAGCTCAAGGAGCAGTACTTC; cdr3_aa: CASRKLKEQYF
d_call: TRBD1; v_call: TRBV6-5; j_call: TRBJ1-6; cdr3_nt: TGTGCCAGCAGGCCTCCGGGACAGGGGAGGTCACCCCTCCACTTT; cdr3_aa: CASRPPGQGRSPLHF
d_call: NA; v_call: TRBV15; j_call: TRBJ2-7; cdr3_nt: TGTGCCACCAGCAGCTGGGGGGATGTGCAGTACTTC; cdr3_aa: CATSSWGDVQYF
d_call: NA; v_call: TRBV21-1; j_call: TRBJ2-7; cdr3_nt: TGTGCCAGCAGCCTCTTCTGGCGGGACGAGCAGTACTTC; cdr3_aa: CASSLFWRDEQYF
d_call: NA; v_call: TRBV11-3; j_call: TRBJ2-2; cdr3_nt: TGTGCCAGCAGCCATTACACCGAACCCGGGGAGCTGTTTTTT; cdr3_aa: CASSHYTEPGELFF
d_call: TRBD2; v_call: TRBV7-9; j_call: TRBJ2-3; cdr3_nt: TGTGCCAGCAGCAAAACTAGCGGGGGGGCAGATACGCAGTATTTT; cdr3_aa: CASSKTSGGADTQYF
d_call: TRBD1; v_call: TRBV7-8; j_call: TRBJ1-2; cdr3_nt: TGTGCCAGCAGCGTCGACAGGGGGAAGAGTGGCTACACCTTC; cdr3_aa: CASSVDRGKSGYTF
d_call: NA; v_call: TRBV19; j_call: TRBJ2-5; cdr3_nt: TGTGCCAGTAGTAGTCAAACAGGGCCCTTTGCCCAGTACTTC; cdr3_aa: CASSSQTGPFAQYF
d_call: TRBD1; v_call: TRBV9; j_call: TRBJ1-3; cdr3_nt: TGTGCCAGCACTACAGGGGGGGCGAACACCATATATTTT; cdr3_aa: CASTTGGANTIYF
d_call: NA; v_call: TRBV7-9; j_call: TRBJ1-1; cdr3_nt: TGTGCCAGCAGCTTAGAGGGGGTGAACACTGAAGCTTTCTTT; cdr3_aa: CASSLEGVNTEAFF
d_call: TRBD1; v_call: TRBV7-3; j_call: TRBJ2-2; cdr3_nt: TGTGCCAGCAGCCCGGACAGGAGAGGCGGGGAGCTGTTTTTT; cdr3_aa: CASSPDRRGGELFF
d_call: NA; v_call: TRBV28; j_call: TRBJ1-1; cdr3_nt: TGTGCCAGCAGTCCGGCGGGGGGTGGAGGCACTGAAGCTTTCTTT; cdr3_aa: CASSPAGGGGTEAFF
d_call: NA; v_call: TRBV7-2; j_call: TRBJ1-2; cdr3_nt: TGTGCCAGCAGCTCCTTAAAGCATTATGGCTACACCTTC; cdr3_aa: CASSSLKHYGYTF
d_call: TRBD1; v_call: TRBV5-1; j_call: TRBJ2-3; cdr3_nt: TGCGCCAGCAGCTGGGGTGGACAGGGGGCGGGCACAGATACGCAGTATTTT; cdr3_aa: CASSWGGQGAGTDTQYF
d_call: NA; v_call: TRBV18; j_call: TRBJ1-2; cdr3_nt: TGTGCCAGCTCGCGGGGTTTGGATGGCTACACCTTC; cdr3_aa: CASSRGLDGYTF
d_call: NA; v_call: TRBV5-4; j_call: TRBJ1-2; cdr3_nt: TGTGCCAGCAGCACAAAACAGGCTGCTGGAGGCTACACCTTC; cdr3_aa: CASSTKQAAGGYTF